Reported below is one TCR beta chain. Participants were placed into cohorts based on the clinical history they reported. The data stem from a study of blood T cell repertoires in COVID-19. Background on the study: The cDNA or gDNA used as material had been derived from T cells, B-cell-depleted T cells, or PBMCs.

Per germline, CDR1 SGHTA and CDR2 FQGNSA. J lost 7 bases, V lost 1 base, and 9 bases had no gene match. The CDR3 totals 17 residues. Under the authors' procedure: Reference gene primer amplification yielded estimated nucleated cell counts. The data were produced by immunoSEQ multiplex PCR, yet TCRdb's version contains in-frame clones alone and is incomplete. V and J calls plus clone size are reproduced from that table; the DNA served to infer D and trimming. The sample records about 82,000 clones, approximately 90% being singletons. Sequencing used PBMCs or T cells enriched from blood (not recorded which). This TCR was sampled from a woman aged 45-65 years with acute COVID-19. This rearrangement joins TRBV7-2 to TRBJ2-1, with 11 bases lining up with TRBD2. CDR3 in amino acids: CASSLVGLAGGRNEQFF. CDR3 sequence (DNA): TGTGCCAGCAGCTTAGTGGGGCTAGCGGGAGGTAGAAATGAGCAGTTCTTC.